This TCR beta chain was recorded in a study of blood T cells in healthy people across ages. Study at large: About one barcoded beta molecule per two T cells came from capture by template switching.

Next came a second PCR, run for about 7 to 12 cycles, which used a sample-barcoded 5' primer along with a J-beta primer mix. TCRdb used MiXCR to reprocess the 5' RACE reads, holding one entry per CDR3 protein. The sample consists of 660,000 or so distinct CDR3 sequences, roughly three fifths of them appearing once. The CDR3 runs to 16 residues. Trimming left V 5 bases short and J 9 bases short, with 23 bases between. CDR1 is SGHTA and CDR2 is FQGNSA in the germline V gene. Sample donors were healthy Caucasian individuals that came from Russia, aged about 6 to 95. Sequenced sample: blood. The rearrangement joins TRBV7-2 to TRBJ2-1; D is perhaps TRBD1 (6 bases). This TCR derives from a man in his fifties or sixties in good health. CDR3 residues: CASSRKVGRLDSEQFF. In DNA form, the CDR3 reads TGTGCCAGCAGCCGGAAGGTGGGGAGACTGGACAGTGAGCAGTTCTTC.